This T cell receptor (beta chain) was found in a study of blood T cells in healthy people across ages. Study-level information: About one barcoded beta molecule per two T cells came from capture by template switching. The study's findings and limits: Compared with aged donors, long-lived donors showed fewer expanded clones, suggesting selection.

With respect to this clonotype: Its antigen is undetermined. Its ends do not fully match the called genes, so a read error is possible.

CDR1 LGHNA and CDR2 YSLEER come from the germline V gene. The CDR3 spans 14 residues. Using a J-beta primer mix together with a sample-barcoded 5' primer, a second PCR was run for roughly 7 to 12 cycles. In TCRdb, the 5' RACE reads were re-called with MiXCR into one record per CDR3 protein. The table has roughly 860,000 distinct CDR3 sequences, around 62% seen once; the top ten hold approximately 30%. Sample: blood. The receptor was isolated from a man aged 25 to 40 in good health. The chain carries TRBV4-3 and TRBJ2-4; D is possibly TRBD1 or TRBD2 (5 bases each). In DNA form, the CDR3 reads TGCGCCAGCATCCAAGCAGAGGGGCAAGACATTCAGTACTTC. It yields the protein CASIQAEGQDIQYF.